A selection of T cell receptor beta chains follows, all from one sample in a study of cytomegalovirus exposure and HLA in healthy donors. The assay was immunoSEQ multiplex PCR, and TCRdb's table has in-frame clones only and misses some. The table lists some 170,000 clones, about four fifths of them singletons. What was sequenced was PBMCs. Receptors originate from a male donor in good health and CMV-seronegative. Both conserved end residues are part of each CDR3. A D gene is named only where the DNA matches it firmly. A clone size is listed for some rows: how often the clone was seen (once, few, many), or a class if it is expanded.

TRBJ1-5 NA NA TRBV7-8 CASSSVSNIHPPQHF TGTGCCAGCAGCTCGGTTAGCAATATTCATCCGCCCCAGCATTTT
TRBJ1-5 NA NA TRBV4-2 CASSHAGSNQPQHF TGTGCCAGCAGCCATGCCGGTTCCAATCAGCCCCAGCATTTT
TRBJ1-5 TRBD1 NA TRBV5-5 CASSFESGTGVQPQHF TGTGCCAGCAGCTTTGAGAGTGGGACAGGTGTACAGCCCCAGCATTTT
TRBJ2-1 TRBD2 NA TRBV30 CAWSGGLAGGFDEQFF TGTGCCTGGAGTGGGGGACTAGCGGGAGGGTTTGATGAGCAGTTCTTC
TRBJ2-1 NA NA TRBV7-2 CASSSGVRVNEQFF TGTGCCAGCAGTTCGGGAGTTAGGGTCAATGAGCAGTTCTTC
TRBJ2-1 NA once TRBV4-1 CASSSDSSSYNEQFF TGCGCCAGCAGTTCAGACAGTAGCTCCTACAATGAGCAGTTCTTC
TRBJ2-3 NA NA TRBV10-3 CAISDGQYSQTQYF TGTGCCATCAGTGATGGTCAATACAGTCAAACGCAGTATTTT
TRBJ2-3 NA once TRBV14 CASSQGLTDTQYF TGTGCCAGCAGCCAAGGTCTAACAGATACGCAGTATTTT
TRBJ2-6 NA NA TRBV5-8 CARSISGANVLTF TGTGCCAGATCTATCTCTGGGGCCAACGTCCTGACTTTC
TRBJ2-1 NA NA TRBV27 CASSLSGEYNEQFF TGTGCCAGCAGTTTATCTGGGGAGTACAATGAGCAGTTCTTC
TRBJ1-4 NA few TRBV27 CASSSREYEGTNEKLFF TGTGCCAGCAGTTCCCGGGAATACGAAGGGACTAATGAAAAACTGTTTTTT
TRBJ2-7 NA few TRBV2 CASSAGASDEQYF TGTGCCAGCAGTGCAGGGGCCTCTGATGAGCAGTACTTC
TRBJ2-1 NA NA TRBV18 CASSPSSYNEQFF TGTGCCAGCTCACCGAGCTCCTACAATGAGCAGTTCTTC
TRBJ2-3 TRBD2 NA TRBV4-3 CSSSQDVFRLAGGDTQYF TGCTCCAGCAGCCAAGATGTATTTAGGCTAGCGGGAGGTGATACGCAGTATTTT
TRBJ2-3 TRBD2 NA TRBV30 CARRVTSGTDTQYF TGTGCTAGGAGGGTGACTAGCGGCACAGATACGCAGTATTTT
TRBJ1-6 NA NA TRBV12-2 CASRSLTGRSSPLHF TGTGCAAGTCGCTCACTGACAGGGCGAAGTTCACCCCTCCACTTT
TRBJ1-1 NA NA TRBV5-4 CASSPKGNPTLAFF TGTGCCAGCAGCCCGAAGGGGAATCCCACTCTAGCTTTCTTT
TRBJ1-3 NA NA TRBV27 CASSRTGGNTIYF TGTGCCAGCAGTAGGACGGGGGGAAACACCATATATTTT
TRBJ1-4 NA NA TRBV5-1 CASSYGQFNEKLFF TGCGCCAGCAGCTACGGACAGTTTAATGAAAAACTGTTTTTT
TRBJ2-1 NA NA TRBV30 CAWSVRPGLANEQFF TGTGCCTGGAGTGTACGTCCGGGACTGGCCAATGAGCAGTTCTTC
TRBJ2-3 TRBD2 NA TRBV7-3 CASSLTVFGAGGDTQYF TGTGCCAGCAGCTTAACGGTTTTCGGGGCGGGAGGTGATACGCAGTATTTT
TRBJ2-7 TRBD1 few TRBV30 CAWSVPGQGGYEQYF TGTGCCTGGAGTGTACCCGGACAGGGAGGATACGAGCAGTACTTC